A selection of T cell receptor beta chains follows, all from one sample in a study of a mutant IDH1 vaccine in newly diagnosed glioma. TCRdb's copy holds only in-frame clones and misses some; the assay was immunoSEQ multiplex PCR. The table has about 92,000 clones, 83% seen once. The starting material was PBMCs, obtained from a glioma patient treated with radiotherapy, temozolomide or both. Source of these receptors: a woman aged 45-59 years with glioma. CDR3s include the opening cysteine and the closing phenylalanine or tryptophan. Fields, in order: clone size, D gene, V gene, J gene, CDR3 protein, CDR3 DNA. D genes are given only for firm matches. Clone sizes are given selectively: once, few, many, or a class where the clone is expanded.

clone_size: NA
d_call: NA
v_call: TRBV19
j_call: TRBJ1-3
cdr3_aa: CASSIDPMRKAAGNTIYF
cdr3_nt: TGTGCCAGTAGTATAGACCCCATGCGGAAGGCAGCTGGAAACACCATATATTTT

clone_size: once
d_call: TRBD1
v_call: TRBV4-1
j_call: TRBJ2-7
cdr3_aa: CASRDVKTIQGARGEQYF
cdr3_nt: TGCGCCAGCCGAGACGTCAAGACTATTCAGGGGGCGCGGGGCGAGCAGTACTTC

clone_size: NA
d_call: NA
v_call: TRBV5-1
j_call: TRBJ2-6
cdr3_aa: CASNKEGAYGANVLTF
cdr3_nt: TGCGCCAGCAACAAGGAGGGGGCCTATGGGGCCAACGTCCTGACTTTC

clone_size: NA
d_call: NA
v_call: TRBV29-1
j_call: TRBJ1-1
cdr3_aa: CSGEGNTEAFF
cdr3_nt: TGCAGCGGTGAAGGGAACACTGAAGCTTTCTTT

clone_size: NA
d_call: NA
v_call: TRBV6-1
j_call: TRBJ1-1
cdr3_aa: CASSQTGKTNTEAFF
cdr3_nt: TGTGCCAGCAGCCAAACAGGAAAAACGAACACTGAAGCTTTCTTT

clone_size: NA
d_call: NA
v_call: TRBV7-8
j_call: TRBJ2-7
cdr3_aa: CASSFSRETPYAEQYF
cdr3_nt: TGTGCCAGCAGTTTTAGTAGAGAGACTCCCTATGCCGAGCAGTACTTC

clone_size: NA
d_call: TRBD1
v_call: TRBV10-3
j_call: TRBJ1-2
cdr3_aa: CAINEEGAQGGNGYTF
cdr3_nt: TGTGCCATCAATGAGGAGGGGGCTCAGGGAGGAAATGGCTACACCTTC

clone_size: NA
d_call: TRBD1
v_call: TRBV19
j_call: TRBJ2-4
cdr3_aa: CASSSDRVDIQYF
cdr3_nt: TGTGCCAGTAGTTCTGACAGGGTTGACATTCAGTACTTC

clone_size: NA
d_call: NA
v_call: TRBV21-1
j_call: TRBJ2-5
cdr3_aa: CASSKHSSGTSKKETQYF
cdr3_nt: TGTGCCAGCAGCAAACATTCTAGCGGGACCTCAAAAAAAGAGACCCAGTACTTC

clone_size: NA
d_call: TRBD2
v_call: TRBV5-5
j_call: TRBJ2-1
cdr3_aa: CASSRLAGPLNSYNEQFF
cdr3_nt: TGTGCCAGCAGCAGACTAGCGGGGCCGCTCAATTCCTACAATGAGCAGTTCTTC

clone_size: once
d_call: NA
v_call: TRBV30
j_call: TRBJ2-3
cdr3_aa: CAWSLQFGDTQYF
cdr3_nt: TGTGCCTGGAGTCTCCAGTTTGGGGATACGCAGTATTTT

clone_size: NA
d_call: NA
v_call: TRBV29-1
j_call: TRBJ2-2
cdr3_aa: CSVLGVVNTGELFF
cdr3_nt: TGCAGCGTTTTGGGGGTCGTGAACACCGGGGAGCTGTTTTTT

clone_size: NA
d_call: TRBD2
v_call: TRBV13
j_call: TRBJ2-1
cdr3_aa: CASSLGASGGHYNEQFF
cdr3_nt: TGTGCCAGCAGCTTAGGGGCTAGCGGGGGGCACTACAATGAGCAGTTCTTC

clone_size: few
d_call: NA
v_call: TRBV15
j_call: TRBJ2-7
cdr3_aa: CATTPGPSSYEQYF
cdr3_nt: TGTGCCACCACGCCGGGACCGAGCTCCTACGAGCAGTACTTC

clone_size: NA
d_call: TRBD1
v_call: TRBV5-4
j_call: TRBJ1-2
cdr3_aa: CASSSTGGVSGYTF
cdr3_nt: TGTGCCAGCAGCTCCACAGGGGGCGTAAGTGGCTACACCTTC

clone_size: NA
d_call: NA
v_call: TRBV7-9
j_call: TRBJ1-1
cdr3_aa: CASSVKDSANTEAFF
cdr3_nt: TGTGCCAGCAGCGTAAAGGACAGTGCGAACACTGAAGCTTTCTTT

clone_size: NA
d_call: NA
v_call: TRBV7-2
j_call: TRBJ2-1
cdr3_aa: CASSLLGPYNEQFF
cdr3_nt: TGTGCCAGCAGCTTATTAGGCCCCTACAATGAGCAGTTCTTC

clone_size: NA
d_call: NA
v_call: TRBV5-6
j_call: TRBJ2-7
cdr3_aa: CASSLDRTAPYEQYF
cdr3_nt: TGTGCCAGCAGCTTGGATAGGACAGCGCCGTACGAGCAGTACTTC

clone_size: NA
d_call: TRBD1
v_call: TRBV30
j_call: TRBJ1-1
cdr3_aa: CAWSTQGGNTGAFF
cdr3_nt: TGTGCCTGGAGTACCCAGGGGGGGAACACTGGAGCTTTCTTT

clone_size: few
d_call: NA
v_call: TRBV7-2
j_call: TRBJ1-1
cdr3_aa: CASTQQGDTEAFF
cdr3_nt: TGTGCCAGCACCCAACAGGGTGACACTGAAGCTTTCTTT

clone_size: NA
d_call: NA
v_call: TRBV5-6
j_call: TRBJ1-6
cdr3_aa: CASSLWTVNNSPLHF
cdr3_nt: TGTGCCAGCAGCTTGTGGACAGTTAATAATTCACCCCTCCACTTT

clone_size: NA
d_call: NA
v_call: TRBV7-9
j_call: TRBJ2-2
cdr3_aa: CASSQAQFVEGIGELFF
cdr3_nt: TGTGCCAGCAGCCAGGCGCAATTCGTAGAAGGTATCGGGGAGCTGTTTTTT

clone_size: few
d_call: NA
v_call: TRBV30
j_call: TRBJ1-1
cdr3_aa: CAWSDAGTEAFF
cdr3_nt: TGTGCCTGGAGTGACGCAGGGACTGAAGCTTTCTTT

clone_size: NA
d_call: NA
v_call: TRBV6-1
j_call: TRBJ2-7
cdr3_aa: CASTGPPFVHEQYF
cdr3_nt: TGTGCCAGCACGGGTCCGCCATTTGTCCACGAGCAGTACTTC

clone_size: NA
d_call: NA
v_call: TRBV6-5
j_call: TRBJ1-5
cdr3_aa: CASRRGGGNQPQHF
cdr3_nt: TGTGCCAGCCGCCGGGGTGGTGGGAATCAGCCCCAGCATTTT

clone_size: once
d_call: NA
v_call: TRBV15
j_call: TRBJ2-7
cdr3_aa: CAPNYEQYF
cdr3_nt: TGTGCCCCGAACTACGAGCAGTACTTC

clone_size: once
d_call: TRBD1
v_call: TRBV5-8
j_call: TRBJ2-7
cdr3_aa: CASSQRQGRTEQYF
cdr3_nt: TGTGCCAGCAGCCAGAGACAGGGGAGGACCGAGCAGTACTTC

clone_size: NA
d_call: NA
v_call: TRBV6-5
j_call: TRBJ1-2
cdr3_aa: CASSYSKDYYGYTF
cdr3_nt: TGTGCCAGCAGTTACTCGAAGGACTACTATGGCTACACCTTC

clone_size: NA
d_call: TRBD1
v_call: TRBV4-2
j_call: TRBJ1-5
cdr3_aa: CASSQRQGIGNQPQHF
cdr3_nt: TGTGCCAGCAGCCAACGACAGGGGATCGGCAATCAGCCCCAGCATTTT

clone_size: NA
d_call: TRBD2
v_call: TRBV4-1
j_call: TRBJ2-1
cdr3_aa: CASSQEGSGGSYNEQFF
cdr3_nt: TGCGCCAGCAGCCAAGAAGGGAGCGGGGGCTCCTACAATGAGCAGTTCTTC

clone_size: NA
d_call: TRBD1
v_call: TRBV18
j_call: TRBJ1-3
cdr3_aa: CASSPPGTGLMAIYF
cdr3_nt: TGTGCCAGCTCACCACCCGGGACAGGGCTTATGGCCATATATTTT

clone_size: NA
d_call: NA
v_call: TRBV6-5
j_call: TRBJ1-3
cdr3_aa: CASSYRPGSSGNTIYF
cdr3_nt: TGTGCCAGCAGTTACCGACCCGGAAGCTCTGGAAACACCATATATTTT

clone_size: few
d_call: NA
v_call: TRBV5-1
j_call: TRBJ1-1
cdr3_aa: CASSLVGQNTEAFF
cdr3_nt: TGCGCCAGCAGCTTGGTAGGGCAGAACACTGAAGCTTTCTTT

clone_size: NA
d_call: NA
v_call: TRBV6-1
j_call: TRBJ1-5
cdr3_aa: CASSLDSSNQPQHF
cdr3_nt: TGTGCCAGCAGTCTCGACAGTTCCAATCAGCCCCAGCATTTT

clone_size: NA
d_call: NA
v_call: TRBV7-9
j_call: TRBJ1-5
cdr3_aa: CASSPGQFSNQPQHF
cdr3_nt: TGTGCCAGCAGCCCCGGACAGTTTAGCAATCAGCCCCAGCATTTT